This T cell receptor beta chain was found in a study of blood T cell repertoires in COVID-19. The overall study: Nucleic acid was either cDNA or gDNA, and it came from T cells, B-cell-depleted T cells, or PBMCs.

Participants' own reports of clinical history determined their cohort assignment. Germline CDR1 SQVTM, CDR2 ANQGSEA. The CDR3 covers 13 residues. The V end was cut by 4 bases, the J end by 6 bases, with 14 bases between. Only in-frame clones appear in the TCRdb table, and some are missing; sequencing was by immunoSEQ multiplex PCR. The sample shows 100,000 to 150,000 clones, about 86% of them seen only once. The gene calls are TRBV29-1 and TRBJ2-3, with a possible D match to TRBD2 (7 bases). The TCR sequence derives from a man between 40 and 49 years old with acute COVID-19. Sequences were obtained from PBMCs or T cells enriched from blood (not recorded which). CDR3: CSVGGGGGDTQYF. In nucleotides, the CDR3 is TGCAGCGTTGGGGGCGGGGGCGGTGATACGCAGTATTTT.